This TCR beta chain emerged from a study of OX40 agonist ivuxolimab in advanced cancers. The CDR3 spans 17 residues. Per germline, CDR1 SGHVS and CDR2 FNYEAQ. Trimming removed 5 bases from V and 0 bases from J, with 19 bases in between. TCRdb keeps only in-frame clones here, not all; method: immunoSEQ multiplex PCR. The sample holds approximately 62,000 clones, over 90% seen once. The sample was CD4+ or CD8+ T cells sorted from blood, taken in a trial of the OX40 agonist ivuxolimab. The chain recombines TRBV7-6 with TRBJ1-1, with a possible D match to TRBD1 (5 bases). This sequence was found in an adult with an advanced solid tumor such as melanoma, head and neck, liver or kidney cancer. The CDR3 is CASSLPRGPEMNTEAFF. The CDR3 nucleotides read TGTGCCAGCAGCCTTCCGAGGGGCCCCGAGATGAACACTGAAGCTTTCTTT. Using reference TRBV7-6 and TRBJ1-1 for the parts outside the CDR3, the full variable domain is GAGVSQSPRYKVTKRGQDVALRCDPISGHVSLYWYRQALGQGPEFLTYFNYEAQQDKSGLPNDRFSAERPEGSISTLTIQRTEQRDSAMYRCASSLPRGPEMNTEAFFGQGTRLTVV.